This T cell receptor beta chain was profiled in a study of shared clonotypes between healthy human individuals. Study summary: Researchers drew samples from two women and a few men aged 18 to 49.

Adults of Caucasian background living in Nashville, Tennessee made up all donors. V lost 1 base and J lost 2; bases outside the gene matches: 0. The CDR3 totals 15 residues. The germline V gene has CDR1 SGHTA and CDR2 FQGNSA. Study-level points and caveats: The sampled material consisted only of blood, and tissue repertoires are likely to differ.

TCRdb's copy holds only in-frame clones and misses some; the assay was immunoSEQ multiplex PCR. The repertoire holds 1.4 million or so clones, approximately 98.5% seen once, with about 0.4% in the top ten. This clone was seen just once. The antigen is unknown. This sequence originates from a man younger than 45 in good health. The sample taken for sequencing was naive CD4+ T cells sorted from blood. The subset was: CD45RA+ positively selected. The genes are TRBV7-2 and TRBJ1-5; the match to TRBD1 covers 9 bases. CDR3 in amino acids: CASSLGDRGNQPQHF. The DNA for the CDR3 is TGTGCCAGCAGCTTAGGGGACAGGGGCAATCAGCCCCAGCATTTT.